The clone carrying this T cell receptor (beta chain) turned up a few times. This entry belongs to a study of blood T cells in healthy people across ages. A second 7 to 11 cycle PCR used barcoded and J-beta primers. One entry per CDR3 protein results from TCRdb running MiXCR on the 5' RACE reads. The data contain 1 million to 1.2 million distinct CDR3 sequences, roughly two fifths of them seen just once; the ten biggest clones take up around 12%. Deletions cut 7 bases from V and 5 bases from J, with 19 bases between. The CDR3 has 15 amino acids. This chain links TRBV12-3 or TRBV12-4 with TRBJ2-3; tentative D call: TRBD2 (6 bases). This clonotype was sampled from a man between 18 and 35 years old in good health. The sample was blood. CDR3 bases: TGTGCCAGCACTTCCGGAGGGAGGCAGAGAGATACGCAGTATTTT. This translates into CASTSGGRQRDTQYF.